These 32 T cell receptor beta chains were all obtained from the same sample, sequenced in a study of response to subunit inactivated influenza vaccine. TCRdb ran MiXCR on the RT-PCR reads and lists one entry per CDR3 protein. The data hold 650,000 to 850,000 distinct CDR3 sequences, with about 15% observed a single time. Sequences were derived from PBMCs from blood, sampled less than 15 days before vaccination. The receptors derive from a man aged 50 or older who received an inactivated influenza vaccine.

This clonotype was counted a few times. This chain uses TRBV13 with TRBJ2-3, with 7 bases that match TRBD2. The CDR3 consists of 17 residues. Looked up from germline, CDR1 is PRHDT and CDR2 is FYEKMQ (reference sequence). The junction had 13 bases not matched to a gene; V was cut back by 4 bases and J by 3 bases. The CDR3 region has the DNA TGTGCCAGCAGCTATGGCAGAAGCGGGGTCATGACAGATACGCAGTATTTT. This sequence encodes CASSYGRSGVMTDTQYF.

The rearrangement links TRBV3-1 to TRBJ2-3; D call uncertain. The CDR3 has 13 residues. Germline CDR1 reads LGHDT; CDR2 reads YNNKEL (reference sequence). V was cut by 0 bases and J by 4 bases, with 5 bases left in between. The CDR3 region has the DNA TGTGCCAGCAGCCAAGATCGATCAGATACGCAGTATTTT. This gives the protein CASSQDRSDTQYF.

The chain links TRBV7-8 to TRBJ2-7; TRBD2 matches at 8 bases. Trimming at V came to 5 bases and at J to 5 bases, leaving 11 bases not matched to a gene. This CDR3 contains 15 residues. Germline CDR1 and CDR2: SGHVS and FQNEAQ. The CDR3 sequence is CASSIDRGGLHEQYF. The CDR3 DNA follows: TGTGCCAGCAGCATCGACCGGGGGGGATTGCACGAGCAGTACTTC.

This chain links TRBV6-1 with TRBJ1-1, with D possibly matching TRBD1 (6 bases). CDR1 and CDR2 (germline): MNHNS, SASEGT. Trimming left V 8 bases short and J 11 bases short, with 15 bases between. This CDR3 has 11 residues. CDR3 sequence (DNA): TGTGCCAGCCGGGACATCGAACAGGCTTTCTTT. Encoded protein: CASRDIEQAFF.

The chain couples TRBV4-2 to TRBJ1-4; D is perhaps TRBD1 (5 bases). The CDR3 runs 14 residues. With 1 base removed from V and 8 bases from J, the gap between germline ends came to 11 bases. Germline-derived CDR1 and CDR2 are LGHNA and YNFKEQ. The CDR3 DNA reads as TGTGCCAGCAGCCAAGTCTTAGGGGAGGAAAAACTGTTTTTT. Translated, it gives CASSQVLGEEKLFF.

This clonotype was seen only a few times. The CDR3 DNA sequence: TGCGCCAGCAGCCAATCGACTGGGAGCTCCTACGAGCAGTACTTC. This codes for CASSQSTGSSYEQYF. This sequence joins TRBV4-3 and TRBJ2-7, with D maybe TRBD2 (5 bases). The length of the CDR3 is 15 residues. Germline loops: CDR1 LGHNA, CDR2 YSLEER. V dropped 2 bases and J dropped 0 bases, with 11 bases sitting between them.

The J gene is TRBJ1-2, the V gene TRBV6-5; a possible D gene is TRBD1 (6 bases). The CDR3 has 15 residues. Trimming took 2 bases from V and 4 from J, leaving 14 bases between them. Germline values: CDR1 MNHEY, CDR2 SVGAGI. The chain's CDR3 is CASSYVGRGGYGYTF. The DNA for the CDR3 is TGTGCCAGCAGTTACGTTGGCAGGGGAGGCTATGGCTACACCTTC.

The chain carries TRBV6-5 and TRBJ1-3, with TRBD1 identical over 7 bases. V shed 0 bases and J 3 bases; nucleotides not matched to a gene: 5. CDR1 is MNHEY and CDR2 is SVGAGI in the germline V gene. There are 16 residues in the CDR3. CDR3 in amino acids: CASSYSVGGLGNTIYF. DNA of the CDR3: TGTGCCAGCAGTTACTCGGTAGGGGGCCTTGGAAACACCATATATTTT.

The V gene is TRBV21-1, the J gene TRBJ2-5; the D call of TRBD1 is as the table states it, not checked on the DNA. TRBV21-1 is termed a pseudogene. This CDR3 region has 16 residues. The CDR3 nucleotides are TGTGCCAGCACCCCTCCAGGACGGGGGGGCGAAGAGACCCAGTACTTC. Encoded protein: CASTPPGRGGEETQYF.

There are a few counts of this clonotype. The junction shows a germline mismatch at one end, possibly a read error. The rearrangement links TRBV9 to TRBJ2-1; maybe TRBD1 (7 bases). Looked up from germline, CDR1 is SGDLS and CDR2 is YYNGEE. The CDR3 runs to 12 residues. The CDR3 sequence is CASSPEGDSPLF. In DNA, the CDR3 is TGTGCCAGCAGCCCGGAGGGGGACAGTCCTCTCTTC.

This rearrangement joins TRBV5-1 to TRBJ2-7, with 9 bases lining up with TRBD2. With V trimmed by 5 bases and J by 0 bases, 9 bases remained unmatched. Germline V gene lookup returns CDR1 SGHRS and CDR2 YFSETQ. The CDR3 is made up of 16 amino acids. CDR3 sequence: CASSSGTSLSSYEQYF. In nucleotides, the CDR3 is TGCGCCAGCAGTTCCGGGACTAGCCTTAGCTCCTACGAGCAGTACTTC.

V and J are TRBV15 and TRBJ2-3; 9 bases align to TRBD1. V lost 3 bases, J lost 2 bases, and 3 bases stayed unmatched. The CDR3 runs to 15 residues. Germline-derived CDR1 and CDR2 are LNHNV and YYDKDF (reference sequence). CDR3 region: CATSRGQGYTDTQYF. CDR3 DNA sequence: TGTGCCACCAGCAGGGGACAGGGATACACAGATACGCAGTATTTT.

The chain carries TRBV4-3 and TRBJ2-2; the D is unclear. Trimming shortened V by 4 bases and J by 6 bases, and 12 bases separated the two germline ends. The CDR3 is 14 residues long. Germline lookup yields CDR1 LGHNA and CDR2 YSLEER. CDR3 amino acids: CASSPELHPGELFF. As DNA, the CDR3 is TGCGCCAGCAGCCCGGAACTTCACCCCGGGGAGCTGTTTTTT.

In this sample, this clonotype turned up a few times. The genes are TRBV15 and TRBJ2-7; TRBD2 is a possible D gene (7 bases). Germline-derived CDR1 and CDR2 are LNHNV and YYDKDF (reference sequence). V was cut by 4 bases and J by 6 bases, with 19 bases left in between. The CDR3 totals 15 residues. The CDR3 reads CATSTGRGGVTEQYF. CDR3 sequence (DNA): TGTGCCACCAGCACCGGGAGAGGGGGGGTTACCGAGCAGTACTTC.

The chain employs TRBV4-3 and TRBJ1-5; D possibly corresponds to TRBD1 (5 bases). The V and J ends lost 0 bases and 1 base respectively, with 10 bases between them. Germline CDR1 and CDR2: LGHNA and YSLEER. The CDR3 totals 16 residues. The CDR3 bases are TGCGCCAGCAGCCAAGATTTGTCAGGGAGCAATCAGCCCCAGCATTTT. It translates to CASSQDLSGSNQPQHF.

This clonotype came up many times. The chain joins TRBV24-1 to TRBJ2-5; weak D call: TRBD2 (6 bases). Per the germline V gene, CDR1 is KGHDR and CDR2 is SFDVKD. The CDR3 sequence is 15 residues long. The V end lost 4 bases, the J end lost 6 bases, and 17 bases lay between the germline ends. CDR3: CATSEMGGGGKTQYF. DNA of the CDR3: TGTGCCACCAGTGAAATGGGAGGTGGGGGAAAGACCCAGTACTTC.

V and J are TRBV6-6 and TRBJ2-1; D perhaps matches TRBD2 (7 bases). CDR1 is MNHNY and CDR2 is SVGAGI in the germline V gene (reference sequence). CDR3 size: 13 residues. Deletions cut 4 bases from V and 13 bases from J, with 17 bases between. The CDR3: CASSSRGGGEQFF. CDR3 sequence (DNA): TGTGCCAGCAGTTCTAGGGGGGGGGGAGAACAGTTCTTC.

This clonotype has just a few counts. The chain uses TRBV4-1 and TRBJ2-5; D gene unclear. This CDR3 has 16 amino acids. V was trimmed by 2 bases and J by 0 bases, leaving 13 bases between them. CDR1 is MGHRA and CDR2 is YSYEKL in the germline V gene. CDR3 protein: CASSQRGGRNQETQYF. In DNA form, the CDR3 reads TGCGCCAGCAGCCAAAGAGGTGGCAGAAACCAAGAGACCCAGTACTTC.

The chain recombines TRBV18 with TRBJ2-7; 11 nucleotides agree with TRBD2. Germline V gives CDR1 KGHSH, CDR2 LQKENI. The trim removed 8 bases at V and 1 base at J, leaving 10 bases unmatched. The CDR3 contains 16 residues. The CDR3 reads CASRAASGGPSYEQYF. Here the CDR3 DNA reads TGTGCCAGCAGGGCGGCTAGCGGGGGGCCATCCTACGAGCAGTACTTC.

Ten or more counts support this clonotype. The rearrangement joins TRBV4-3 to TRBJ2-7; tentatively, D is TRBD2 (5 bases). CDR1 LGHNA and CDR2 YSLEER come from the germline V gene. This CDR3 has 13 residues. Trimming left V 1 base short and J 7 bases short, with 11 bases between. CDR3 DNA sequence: TGCGCCAGCAGCCAAGGGGAGAGAGGGGAGCAGTACTTC. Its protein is CASSQGERGEQYF.

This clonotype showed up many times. The CDR3 is CASSPYSYPAGEQFF. DNA of the CDR3: TGTGCCAGCAGTCCATACTCATATCCAGCGGGAGAGCAGTTCTTC. V gene TRBV27 combines with J gene TRBJ2-1; 7 bases map to TRBD2. Losses at the gene ends were 5 bases for V and 10 bases for J; bases not matched to a gene: 14. The CDR3 has 15 amino acids. Germline CDR1 MNHEY, CDR2 SMNVEV (reference sequence).

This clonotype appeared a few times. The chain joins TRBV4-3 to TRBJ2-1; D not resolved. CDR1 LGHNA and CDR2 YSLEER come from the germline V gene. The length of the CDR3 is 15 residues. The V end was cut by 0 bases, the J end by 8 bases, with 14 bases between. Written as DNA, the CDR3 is TGCGCCAGCAGCCAAGAAAAGGATACATACGATGAGCAGTTCTTC. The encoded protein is CASSQEKDTYDEQFF.

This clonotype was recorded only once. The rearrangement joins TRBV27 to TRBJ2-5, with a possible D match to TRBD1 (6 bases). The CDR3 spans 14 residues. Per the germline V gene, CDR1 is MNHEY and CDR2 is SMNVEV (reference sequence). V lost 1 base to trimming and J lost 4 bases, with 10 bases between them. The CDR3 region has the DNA TGTGCCAGCAGTTTATTCAGGGGTAGAGAGACCCAGTACTTC. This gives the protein CASSLFRGRETQYF.

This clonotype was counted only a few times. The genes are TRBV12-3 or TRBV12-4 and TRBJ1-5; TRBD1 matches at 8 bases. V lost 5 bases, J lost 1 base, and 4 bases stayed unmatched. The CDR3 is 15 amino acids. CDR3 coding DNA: TGTGCCAGCAGTCCCAGGACAGGGAGCAATCAGCCCCAGCATTTT. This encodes CASSPRTGSNQPQHF.

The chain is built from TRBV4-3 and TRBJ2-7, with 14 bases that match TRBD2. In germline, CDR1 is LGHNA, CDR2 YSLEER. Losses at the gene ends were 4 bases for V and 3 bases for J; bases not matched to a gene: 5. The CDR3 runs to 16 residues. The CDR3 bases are TGCGCCAGCAGCCGAGACGGGACTAGCGGGGGCTACGAGCAGTACTTC. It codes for CASSRDGTSGGYEQYF.

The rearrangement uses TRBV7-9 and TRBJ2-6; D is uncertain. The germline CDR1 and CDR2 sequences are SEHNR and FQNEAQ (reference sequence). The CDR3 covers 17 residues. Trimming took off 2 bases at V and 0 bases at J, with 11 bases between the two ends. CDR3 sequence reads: CASSLSQLSSGANVLTF. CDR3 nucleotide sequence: TGTGCCAGCAGCTTAAGTCAGTTGAGCTCTGGGGCCAACGTCCTGACTTTC.

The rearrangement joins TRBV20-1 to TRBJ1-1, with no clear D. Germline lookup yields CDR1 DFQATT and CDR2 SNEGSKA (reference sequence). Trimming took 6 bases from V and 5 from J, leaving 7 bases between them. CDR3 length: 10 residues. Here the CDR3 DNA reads TGCAGTGCCATTAGAACTGAAGCTTTCTTT. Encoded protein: CSAIRTEAFF.

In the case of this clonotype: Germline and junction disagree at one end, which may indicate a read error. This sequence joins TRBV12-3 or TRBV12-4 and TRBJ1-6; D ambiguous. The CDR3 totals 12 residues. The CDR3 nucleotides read TGTGCCAGCAGTTATATCTATTCAGCCCTCCACTTT. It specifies CASSYIYSALHF.

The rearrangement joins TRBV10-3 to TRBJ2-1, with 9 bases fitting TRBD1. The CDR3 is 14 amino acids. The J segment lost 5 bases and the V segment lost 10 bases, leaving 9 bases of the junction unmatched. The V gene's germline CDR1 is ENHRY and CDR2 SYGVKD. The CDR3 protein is CATEAGTGNNEQFF. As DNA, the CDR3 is TGTGCCACCGAAGCCGGGACAGGGAACAATGAGCAGTTCTTC.

The CDR3 region is CASSDPPDRRIYNEQFF. Here the CDR3 DNA reads TGTGCCAGCAGTGATCCCCCCGACAGGAGAATTTACAATGAGCAGTTCTTC. This sequence joins TRBV6-1 and TRBJ2-1, with D perhaps TRBD1 (6 bases). V lost 3 bases, J lost 4 bases, and 19 bases lay in between. There are 17 residues in the CDR3. Germline lookup yields CDR1 MNHNS and CDR2 SASEGT.

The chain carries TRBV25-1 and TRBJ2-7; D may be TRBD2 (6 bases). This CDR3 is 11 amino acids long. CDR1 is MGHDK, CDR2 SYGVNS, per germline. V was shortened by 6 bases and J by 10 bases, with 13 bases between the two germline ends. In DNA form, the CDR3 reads TGTGCCAGCAGGGGCGGGGACCACCAGTACTTC. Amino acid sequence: CASRGGDHQYF.

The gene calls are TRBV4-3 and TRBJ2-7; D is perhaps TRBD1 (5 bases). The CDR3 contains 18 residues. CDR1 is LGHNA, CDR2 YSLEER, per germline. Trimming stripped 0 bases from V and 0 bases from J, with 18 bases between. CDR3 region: CASSQDVVRTYSSYEQYF. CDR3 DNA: TGCGCCAGCAGCCAAGATGTAGTTCGGACATACAGCTCCTACGAGCAGTACTTC.